These 16 T cell receptor beta chains share one sample of origin, sequenced in a study of graft-versus-host responses after intestinal transplantation. These receptors lack a known antigen. Sequenced by immunoSEQ multiplex PCR; TCRdb stores in-frame clones only, minus some. The sample has 130,000 to 150,000 clones; 92% are singletons. This sample comprised unstimulated CD4+ T cells sorted from spleen or lymph node cells, obtained before intestinal transplant. The receptors derive from a human donor who received an intestinal transplant.

The chain joins TRBV9 to TRBJ1-1, with D tentatively TRBD1 (5 bases). This CDR3 region has 13 residues. CDR1 is SGDLS, CDR2 YYNGEE, per germline. The V and J ends lost 3 bases and 0 bases respectively, with 6 bases between them. DNA for the CDR3: TGTGCCAGCAGCGAGGGGTTGAACACTGAAGCTTTCTTT. It encodes CASSEGLNTEAFF.

The chain joins TRBV7-9 to TRBJ2-5; D may be TRBD2 (6 bases). V was shortened by 5 bases and J by 5 bases, with 12 bases between the two germline ends. Germline V gene lookup returns CDR1 SEHNR and CDR2 FQNEAQ (reference sequence). The CDR3 loop spans 13 amino acids. DNA of the CDR3: TGTGCCAGCAGCGGGAGGACATTCGAGACCCAGTACTTC. It is translated as CASSGRTFETQYF. Based on the CDR3 plus reference TRBV7-9 and TRBJ2-5, the full variable domain is DTGVSQNPRHKITKRGQNVTFRCDPISEHNRLYWYRQTLGQGPEFLTYFQNEAQLEKSRLLSDRFSAERPKGSFSTLEIQRTEQGDSAMYLCASSGRTFETQYFGPGTRLLVL.

The chain couples TRBV5-1 to TRBJ2-2, with D uncertain. Trimming removed 7 bases at V and 4 bases at J, with 11 bases between. The germline gives CDR1 SGHRS, CDR2 YFSETQ. CDR3 length: 13 residues. The DNA of the CDR3 is TGCGCCAGCCCGGATGTTGGCACCGGGGAGCTGTTTTTT. Its protein product is CASPDVGTGELFF.

In its sample, this clone was seen a few times. The chain recombines TRBV19 with TRBJ1-2; the D is unclear. The germline V gene encodes CDR1 LNHDA and CDR2 SQIVND (reference sequence). The CDR3 spans 13 residues. The V end was cut by 3 bases, the J end by 3 bases, with 8 bases between. In DNA, the CDR3 is TGTGCCAGTAGTATTGGAGTTGACTATGGCTACACCTTC. The encoded protein is CASSIGVDYGYTF.

V gene TRBV28 combines with J gene TRBJ2-3, with D possibly called TRBD1 or TRBD2 (5 bases each). The CDR3 consists of 17 residues. CDR1 is MDHEN and CDR2 is SYDVKM in the germline V gene. V was shortened by 6 bases and J by 2 bases, with 21 bases between the two germline ends. The CDR3 region has the DNA TGTGCCAGCAGCCCGTCGGGACGGCCGAAGTCCACAGATACGCAGTATTTT. It specifies CASSPSGRPKSTDTQYF.

V gene TRBV30 combines with J gene TRBJ2-1; perhaps TRBD1 as D (6 bases). The CDR3 runs 14 residues. V gave up 3 bases and J gave up 1 base, with 10 bases separating them. Germline V gene sequence: CDR1 GTSNPN, CDR2 SVGIG (reference sequence). CDR3 amino acids: CAWRGDISYNEQFF. CDR3 DNA sequence: TGTGCCTGGAGAGGGGACATATCCTACAATGAGCAGTTCTTC.

The rearrangement uses TRBV9 and TRBJ1-2, with a possible D match to TRBD1 (6 bases). V lost 3 bases and J lost 7, with 16 bases in between. The CDR3 covers 14 residues. Germline CDR1 reads SGDLS; CDR2 reads YYNGEE. CDR3 loop: CASSAKQGSGGYTF. CDR3 coding DNA: TGTGCCAGCAGCGCAAAACAGGGTAGCGGTGGCTACACCTTC.

V gene TRBV19 combines with J gene TRBJ1-2, with D possibly being TRBD1 (6 bases). Germline V gives CDR1 LNHDA, CDR2 SQIVND (reference sequence). Trimming removed 7 bases from V and 4 bases from J, with 16 bases in between. This CDR3 has 14 residues. The CDR3 nucleotides read TGTGCCAGTACTAGGGACAATCCCGTCTATGGCTACACCTTC. It is translated as CASTRDNPVYGYTF.

The chain uses TRBV4-3 and TRBJ2-2; perhaps TRBD1 as D (5 bases). Trimming left V 8 bases short and J 7 bases short, with 11 bases between. Germline loops: CDR1 LGHNA, CDR2 YSLEER. CDR3 size: 12 residues. The CDR3 DNA follows: TGCGCCAGCCGCGCAGGGATCGGGGAGCTGTTTTTT. This sequence encodes CASRAGIGELFF.

V is TRBV19 and J is TRBJ1-1; a weak D match, TRBD1 (5 bases). The CDR3 runs to 14 residues. Germline V CDR1 and CDR2: LNHDA, SQIVND (reference sequence). Deletions cut 6 bases from V and 4 bases from J, with 15 bases between. The DNA of the CDR3 is TGTGCCAGTAGAACTCAGGGAGTTGGCACTGAAGCTTTCTTT. It is translated as CASRTQGVGTEAFF.

The chain is built from TRBV15 and TRBJ2-7; 10 bases are shared with TRBD2. Trimming cost V 0 bases and J 4 bases; bases outside gene matches: 15. Germline loops: CDR1 LNHNV, CDR2 YYDKDF (reference sequence). The CDR3 contains 19 residues. This CDR3 reads CATSRDYESSAGGQYEQYF. The CDR3 DNA follows: TGTGCCACCAGCAGAGATTACGAGTCGTCAGCGGGAGGGCAGTACGAGCAGTACTTC.

The chain combines TRBV6-6 with TRBJ2-5; D might be TRBD1 or TRBD2, each matching 6 bases. TRBJ2-7 matches the DNA end more closely, so the J call is doubtful. The V gene's germline CDR1 is MNHNY and CDR2 SVGAGI (reference sequence). The CDR3 is made up of 16 amino acids. CDR3 nucleotide sequence: TGTGCCAGCAGTTACTCCTTTTTGGGGGGCATCAACGAGCAGTACTTC. Its translation is CASSYSFLGGINEQYF.

The J gene is TRBJ2-7, the V gene TRBV10-3, with 7 bases identical to TRBD2. Germline V gene sequence: CDR1 ENHRY, CDR2 SYGVKD. V shed 4 bases, J shed 5 bases, and the junction held 8 bases outside the gene matches. The CDR3 is 14 residues long. In DNA, the CDR3 is TGTGCCATCAGTGTGGGGGGGGAATTTAACGAGCAGTACTTC. Translated: CAISVGGEFNEQYF.

J is TRBJ1-2 and V is TRBV9; a possible D gene is TRBD1 (6 bases). The length of the CDR3 is 13 residues. CDR1 SGDLS and CDR2 YYNGEE come from the germline V gene. V lost 0 bases, J lost 5 bases, and 8 bases lay in between. CDR3 DNA: TGTGCCAGCAGCGTAGTAGGGGGTTATGGCTACACCTTC. Amino acid sequence: CASSVVGGYGYTF.

The chain recombines TRBV9 with TRBJ1-3; no definite D call. This CDR3 contains 17 residues. From germline, CDR1 is SGDLS and CDR2 YYNGEE. Trimming removed 0 bases at V and 0 bases at J, with 13 bases between. The DNA for the CDR3 is TGTGCCAGCAGCGTAGGGGTCTGGAGTTCCTCTGGAAACACCATATATTTT. Translating gives CASSVGVWSSSGNTIYF.

The V gene is TRBV10-3, the J gene TRBJ1-1; D is uncertain. The V gene lost 0 bases and the J gene lost 0 bases, with 14 bases spanning the gap. Per germline, CDR1 ENHRY and CDR2 SYGVKD. The CDR3 covers 17 residues. The CDR3 coding sequence is TGTGCCATCAGTGAGTCGATAATAGAACAGTTGAACACTGAAGCTTTCTTT. Amino acids: CAISESIIEQLNTEAFF.